Below, 22 T cell receptor beta chains from the same sample are listed, as sequenced in a study of shared clonotypes between healthy human individuals. Terminally differentiated effector memory CD45RA+ cells were left out of the naive CD8 fraction, which was CD45RO-negative and positively selected for CCR7. Produced via immunoSEQ multiplex PCR; TCRdb's table is partial and in-frame only. This sample has some 2 million clones, with 85% to 95% found just once. Sequenced: naive CD8+ T cells sorted from blood. The receptors were sampled from a man aged 18 to 35 in good health.

As to this clone: It may be a read error: a sequence one base away is much more abundant. Other DNA variants within this sample encode the same CDR3. This rearrangement joins TRBV7-8 to TRBJ2-2; D unclear. CDR3 size: 12 residues. Germline lookup yields CDR1 SGHVS and CDR2 FQNEAQ. V was cut by 3 bases and J by 1 base, with 0 bases left in between. The CDR3 sequence: CASSLNTGELFF. The CDR3 coding sequence is TGTGCCAGCAGCTTGAACACCGGGGAGCTGTTTTTT.

The rearrangement uses TRBV7-9 and TRBJ2-1, with D uncertain. The V end lost 6 bases, the J end lost 8 bases, and 17 bases lay between the germline ends. The CDR3 is 14 residues long. Germline assignment: CDR1 SEHNR and CDR2 FQNEAQ (reference sequence). The CDR3 DNA follows: TGTGCCAGCAGTTCGCGACTCGCGAAGGATGAGCAGTTCTTC. Its protein product is CASSSRLAKDEQFF.

The chain combines TRBV9 with TRBJ2-7, with a weak D call TRBD2 (6 bases). The V gene lost 0 bases and the J gene lost 2 bases, with 12 bases spanning the gap. Germline CDR1 is SGDLS and CDR2 is YYNGEE. The CDR3 contains 15 residues. CDR3 DNA: TGTGCCAGCAGCGTAGGTGGGGAGGATGCCTACGAGCAGTACTTC. Amino acids: CASSVGGEDAYEQYF.

This clone was observed once. CDR3 amino acids: CASSVWDRDYEAFF. DNA for the CDR3: TGTGCCAGCAGCGTTTGGGACAGGGACTATGAAGCTTTCTTT. This rearrangement joins TRBV9 to TRBJ1-1; 9 nucleotides line up with TRBD1. V dropped 2 bases and J dropped 7; count of bases not matched to a gene: 6. The CDR3 has 14 amino acids. CDR1 and CDR2 (germline): SGDLS, YYNGEE. Full variable domain (outside the CDR3, taken from reference TRBV9 and TRBJ1-1): DSGVTQTPKHLITATGQRVTLRCSPRSGDLSVYWYQQSLDQGLQFLIQYYNGEERAKGNILERFSAQQFPDLHSELNLSSLELGDSALYFCASSVWDRDYEAFFGQGTRLTVV.

The chain recombines TRBV9 with TRBJ2-2; D may be TRBD2 (6 bases). V was clipped by 3 bases and J by 4 bases, with 10 bases between them. Germline V gene data show CDR1 as SGDLS and CDR2 as YYNGEE. This CDR3 comprises 14 residues. The CDR3 DNA reads TGTGCCAGCAGCGATAGGGAGGCCACCGGGGAGCTGTTTTTT. It specifies CASSDREATGELFF.

In regard to this clone: Additional DNA sequences in this sample encode the identical CDR3. The chain carries TRBV2 and TRBJ2-2; a possible D gene is TRBD1 (6 bases). The CDR3 is 14 residues long. Between the trimmed V and J ends, which lost 3 bases and 1 base, there was a span of 6 bases. CDR1 SNHLY and CDR2 FYNNEI come from the germline V gene. The CDR3 reads CASSEGQNTGELFF. The CDR3 DNA reads as TGTGCCAGCAGTGAGGGACAGAACACCGGGGAGCTGTTTTTT.

This clone was observed a handful of times. J is TRBJ2-2 and V is TRBV7-9, with TRBD2 identical over 8 bases. CDR1 SEHNR and CDR2 FQNEAQ come from the germline V gene (reference sequence). Trimming removed 2 bases from V and 5 bases from J; junction bases left unmatched: 1. This CDR3 spans 14 amino acids. The CDR3 loop reads CASSLTSGTGELFF. CDR3 DNA: TGTGCCAGCAGCTTAACTAGCGGAACCGGGGAGCTGTTTTTT.

The rearrangement joins TRBV25-1 to TRBJ2-1, with TRBD2 matching over 7 bases. CDR1 MGHDK and CDR2 SYGVNS come from the germline V gene. This CDR3 region has 14 residues. V was clipped by 2 bases and J by 3 bases; unmatched bases: 1. CDR3 coding DNA: TGTGCCAGCAGTGAAGCGGGAGACTACAATGAGCAGTTCTTC. The encoded protein is CASSEAGDYNEQFF.

The chain combines TRBV5-6 with TRBJ2-7; D remains unclear. The CDR3 covers 15 residues. The V gene's germline CDR1 is SGHDT and CDR2 YYEEEE. V was shortened by 3 bases and J by 5 bases, with 18 bases between the two germline ends. CDR3 loop: CASSSPMEYANEQYF. The CDR3 coding sequence is TGTGCCAGCAGCTCCCCGATGGAGTACGCCAACGAGCAGTACTTC. The complete variable domain, with remaining parts taken from reference TRBV5-6 and TRBJ2-7, reads DAGVTQSPTHLIKTRGQQVTLRCSPKSGHDTVSWYQQALGQGPQFIFQYYEEEERQRGNFPDRFSGHQFPNYSSELNVNALLLGDSALYLCASSSPMEYANEQYFGPGTRLTVT.

Worth noting for this clone: The sample holds other DNA sequences that translate to the same CDR3. The chain employs TRBV7-9 and TRBJ2-7; D unresolved. Germline CDR1 and CDR2: SEHNR and FQNEAQ (reference sequence). The V and J ends lost 6 bases and 0 bases respectively, with 6 bases between them. The CDR3 runs to 12 residues. The CDR3 region has the DNA TGTGCCAGCAGTCCGAGCTCCTACGAGCAGTACTTC. This gives the protein CASSPSSYEQYF.

This chain joins TRBV7-8 and TRBJ2-5; D is perhaps TRBD1 (5 bases). The CDR3 spans 12 residues. V lost 5 bases and J lost 3, with 7 bases in between. Germline V gene lookup returns CDR1 SGHVS and CDR2 FQNEAQ. DNA for the CDR3: TGTGCCAGCAGCCAAGGGGAAGAGACCCAGTACTTC. This translates into CASSQGEETQYF.

The chain is built from TRBV7-2 and TRBJ2-5; 7 bases match TRBD1. CDR1 and CDR2 (germline): SGHTA, FQGNSA. V lost 7 bases and J lost 2; bases outside the gene matches: 10. This CDR3 is 15 amino acids long. CDR3 in amino acids: CASIISGTAQETQYF. Written as DNA, the CDR3 is TGTGCCAGCATCATTTCCGGGACAGCACAAGAGACCCAGTACTTC. The full variable domain, its missing parts supplied by reference TRBV7-2 and TRBJ2-5, is GAGVSQSPSNKVTEKGKDVELRCDPISGHTALYWYRQSLGQGLEFLIYFQGNSAPDKSGLPSDRFSAERTGGSVSTLTIQRTQQEDSAVYLCASIISGTAQETQYFGPGTRLLVL.

The chain is built from TRBV4-3 and TRBJ2-1; D unresolved. The CDR3 spans 15 residues. V lost 0 bases to trimming and J lost 9 bases, with 15 bases between them. CDR1 is LGHNA and CDR2 is YSLEER in the germline V gene. The CDR3 sequence is CASSQDLTALGEQFF. CDR3 in DNA: TGCGCCAGCAGCCAAGATCTAACAGCCCTCGGTGAGCAGTTCTTC.

A note on this clone: The sample carries other DNA sequences with the same CDR3. The chain is built from TRBV5-1 and TRBJ2-7; 9 nucleotides match TRBD1. The CDR3 totals 14 residues. Germline CDR1 is SGHRS and CDR2 is YFSETQ. The ends lost 4 bases at V and 4 bases at J; junction bases unmatched: 6. The CDR3 coding sequence is TGCGCCAGCAGCCTCGGACAGGGGATTTACGAGCAGTACTTC. Translating gives CASSLGQGIYEQYF.

This clone was seen once. The genes are TRBV27 and TRBJ2-7; 8 positions match TRBD2. Losses at the gene ends were 7 bases for V and 3 bases for J; bases not matched to a gene: 5. The CDR3 covers 13 residues. Germline V gene lookup returns CDR1 MNHEY and CDR2 SMNVEV (reference sequence). This chain's CDR3 is CASTTLAGYEQYF. CDR3 nucleotides: TGTGCCAGCACCACGCTAGCGGGCTACGAGCAGTACTTC.

J is TRBJ2-2 and V is TRBV5-6; 9 bases fit TRBD1. The CDR3 length is 17 residues. Germline lookup yields CDR1 SGHDT and CDR2 YYEEEE. Trimming took 6 bases from V and 4 from J; bases not matched to a gene: 13. Written as DNA, the CDR3 is TGTGCCAGCACCCTACTTCCGGGACAGGGTTTCACCGGGGAGCTGTTTTTT. Translated: CASTLLPGQGFTGELFF.

The gene calls are TRBV5-4 and TRBJ2-7; perhaps TRBD2 as D (6 bases). Germline V CDR1 and CDR2: SGHNT, YYREEE (reference sequence). CDR3 length equals 13 residues. V was clipped by 2 bases and J by 2 bases, with 8 bases between them. CDR3 sequence (DNA): TGTGCCAGCAGCTTTTGGGGGGCCTACGAGCAGTACTTC. Its translation is CASSFWGAYEQYF.

This clone was detected a few times. This rearrangement joins TRBV10-2 to TRBJ1-6, with TRBD1 as a possible D gene (5 bases). The CDR3 extends over 15 amino acids. Deletions cut 0 bases from V and 8 bases from J, with 11 bases between. The V gene's germline CDR1 is WSHSY and CDR2 SAAADI. The CDR3 DNA reads TGCGCCAGCAGTGAGTCGCAGGGAGGGGATTCACCCCTCCACTTT. It translates to CASSESQGGDSPLHF.

CDR3 DNA: TGTGCCAGCAGCCCAGGACTAGTTGGCGGGGAGCTGTTTTTT. Amino acid sequence: CASSPGLVGGELFF. The chain uses TRBV9 and TRBJ2-2, with TRBD2 matching over 7 bases. Germline assignment: CDR1 SGDLS and CDR2 YYNGEE. V was clipped by 4 bases and J by 7 bases; unmatched bases: 7. The CDR3 contains 14 residues.

V is TRBV19 and J is TRBJ2-6, with D perhaps matching TRBD1 (5 bases). Per the germline V gene, CDR1 is LNHDA and CDR2 is SQIVND (reference sequence). The V end was cut by 5 bases, the J end by 6 bases, with 8 bases between. The CDR3 runs 13 residues. The CDR3 reads CASSPGMANVLTF. CDR3 DNA: TGTGCCAGTAGTCCAGGGATGGCCAACGTCCTGACTTTC.

The chain couples TRBV7-2 to TRBJ1-4, with unresolved D. There are 15 residues in the CDR3. V was clipped by 4 bases and J by 0 bases, with 9 bases between them. Germline V lookup: CDR1 SGHTA, CDR2 FQGNSA. DNA for the CDR3: TGTGCCAGCAGCTCTTTTTCGGCAACTAATGAAAAACTGTTTTTT. Translated, it gives CASSSFSATNEKLFF.

On this clone: This specimen includes other DNA sequences encoding the same CDR3. The V call is TRBV6-5, the J call TRBJ1-2, with a tentative D call TRBD1 (6 bases). Germline V gene sequence: CDR1 MNHEY, CDR2 SVGAGI. The CDR3 is 14 amino acids. V was cut by 0 bases and J by 6 bases, with 11 bases left in between. The CDR3, as DNA: TGTGCCAGCAGTTACTCCCTCGGGGGCAATGGCTACACCTTC. It yields the protein CASSYSLGGNGYTF.